This TCR beta chain was found in a study of blood T cells in healthy people across ages. CDR3 size: 15 residues. V lost 7 bases to trimming and J lost 7 bases, with 19 bases between them. The sample holds one count of this clonotype. Its specificity is unknown. Findings and limits, study-wide: The study lacked donor CMV status, which possibly confounded expanded clonotype changes.

Through a sample-barcoded 5' primer and a J-beta primer mix, a second PCR was run for roughly 6 to 12 cycles. Each CDR3 protein gets one entry after TCRdb re-called the 5' RACE reads with MiXCR. The sample holds around 780,000 distinct CDR3 sequences; about a quarter are singletons and the top ten take roughly 3.1%. These data were also reused for a study on T cells of mothers and their children. As that report states: Both sample barcodes and 2-4 random nucleotides came from the M1S primer of the second PCR.

V is TRBV12-3 or TRBV12-4 and J is TRBJ2-2, with D perhaps given as TRBD1 or TRBD2 (6 bases each). This TCR was recovered from a boy between 5 and 17 years old in good health. Material for sequencing was blood. For the CDR3, the DNA is TGTGCCAGCACCCTCCGTGGGGGGCGGATCGGGGAGCTGTTTTTT. Residues: CASTLRGGRIGELFF.